This TCR beta chain was captured by sequencing in a study of T cell responses to AZD1222 COVID-19 vaccine. General study points: Most donors were white British and more were female, and clonal diversity was possibly underestimated. At baseline, just a handful of AZD1222 recipients tested seropositive. Repertoire sampling happened only post peak T cell response.

Repertoires were generated with immunoSEQ multiplex PCR, while TCRdb's copy carries only in-frame clones and drops some. The repertoire consists of 200,000 to 300,000 clones, with approximately 93% occurring once and the leading ten covering 0.55%. With regard to this clone: Its target is not known.

Germline lookup yields CDR1 LNHDA and CDR2 SQIVND (reference sequence). Trimming at V came to 3 bases and at J to 3 bases, leaving 9 bases not matched to a gene. The CDR3 is made up of 16 amino acids. Sequences were derived from peripheral blood, sampled on day 0 of AZD1222 vaccination. The chain has TRBV19 and TRBJ2-7; TRBD1 agrees at 9 bases. This receptor was taken from an adult in good health. The CDR3: CASSMGRGQGLYEQYF. CDR3 nucleotides: TGTGCCAGTAGTATGGGGCGGGGACAGGGACTCTACGAGCAGTACTTC.